The T cell receptor (beta chain) described here comes from a study of cytomegalovirus exposure and HLA in healthy donors. Study in general: Researchers previously reported finding fewer than 120 million unique TCR beta sequences from 170 million or so T cells.

The PCR contained 60 Vbeta and 13 Jbeta primers. The method was immunoSEQ multiplex PCR; TCRdb's version includes in-frame clones alone and lacks a portion of them. The sample shows approximately 190,000 clones, about 85% of them seen only once. Study-wide results and caveats: In a later analysis, V- and J-gene trimming of beta chains associated with a DCLRE1C missense variant, replicated independently. Later work found that TCR association rates differed between HLA loci; DRB1 had the most and HLA-C the fewest. TCR sequences were mostly rare, though some public TCRs occurred in many donors.

The CDR3 consists of 13 residues. V was cut by 4 bases and J by 4 bases, with 10 bases left in between. CDR1 and CDR2 (germline): SEHNR, FQNEAQ (reference sequence). A word on this clone: As yet, its antigen is unknown.

The sequence came from a man in his forties or fifties in good health and CMV-seronegative. The sequenced material came from PBMCs. The chain carries TRBV7-9 and TRBJ1-2; D is ambiguous. The CDR3 nucleotides are TGTGCCAGCAGCTCGACTCCCGTCTATGGCTACACCTTC. It specifies CASSSTPVYGYTF. Drawing the rest from reference TRBV7-9 and TRBJ1-2, the complete variable domain is DTGVSQNPRHKITKRGQNVTFRCDPISEHNRLYWYRQTLGQGPEFLTYFQNEAQLEKSRLLSDRFSAERPKGSFSTLEIQRTEQGDSAMYLCASSSTPVYGYTFGSGTRLTVV.